One T cell receptor (beta chain) is described in this entry. Its target is unknown. For the second PCR, which ran for roughly 7 to 11 cycles, a sample-barcoded 5' primer and a J-beta primer mix were used. All samples yielded 3 million or more CDR3-containing paired-end reads. MiXCR was run by TCRdb on the 5' RACE reads, yielding one entry per CDR3 protein. In the table there are over 1.5 million distinct CDR3 sequences, about 49% of which are singletons. The sample originates from a study of blood T cells in healthy people across ages. Findings and limits, study-wide: Roughly linearly, TCR beta diversity per million T cells fell as age increased. Unsorted PBMCs ruled out conclusive naive versus antigen-experienced comparison.

This clonotype was obtained from a woman aged 40 to 50 in good health. Sample: blood.

The CDR3: CASSHGTSGVEQFF. CDR3 nucleotide sequence: TGTGCCAGCAGCCATGGGACTAGCGGGGTTGAGCAGTTCTTC. V usage is TRBV3-1 and J usage is TRBJ2-1, with 13 bases aligning to TRBD2. V was clipped by 3 bases and J by 9 bases; unmatched bases: 2. From germline, CDR1 is LGHDT and CDR2 YNNKEL (reference sequence). This CDR3 has 14 residues.